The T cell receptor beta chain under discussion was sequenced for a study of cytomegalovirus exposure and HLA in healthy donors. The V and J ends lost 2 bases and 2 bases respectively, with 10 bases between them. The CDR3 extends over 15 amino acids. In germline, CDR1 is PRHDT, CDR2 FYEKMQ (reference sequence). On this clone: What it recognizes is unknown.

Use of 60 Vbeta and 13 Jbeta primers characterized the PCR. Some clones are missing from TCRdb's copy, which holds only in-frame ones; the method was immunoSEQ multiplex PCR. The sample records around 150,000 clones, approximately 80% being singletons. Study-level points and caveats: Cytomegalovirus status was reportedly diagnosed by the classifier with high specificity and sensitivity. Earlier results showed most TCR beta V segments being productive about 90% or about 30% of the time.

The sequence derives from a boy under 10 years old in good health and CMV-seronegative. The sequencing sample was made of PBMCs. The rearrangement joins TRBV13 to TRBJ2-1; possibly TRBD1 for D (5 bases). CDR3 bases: TGTGCCAGCAGCTTAAGGCAGGGTACCTACAATGAGCAGTTCTTC. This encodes CASSLRQGTYNEQFF. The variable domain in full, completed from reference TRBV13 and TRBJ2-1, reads AAGVIQSPRHLIKEKRETATLKCYPIPRHDTVYWYQQGPGQDPQFLISFYEKMQSDKGSIPDRFSAQQFSDYHSELNMSSLELGDSALYFCASSLRQGTYNEQFFGPGTRLTVL.